This T cell receptor beta chain stems from a study of shared clonotypes between healthy human individuals (dated by TCRdb to the early 2020s). In the study overall: The cohort included three men and a couple of women between 18 and 49 years of age. Different laboratories and diverse techniques were used to prepare libraries and sequence TCR repertoires, to increase sequencing depth and limit assay-specific biases. For each donor, three plates each were used for CD4 naive and CD4 memory, two plates were used for CD8 naive, and one plate was used for CD8 memory. To estimate repertoire size and how much clonotypes are shared between individuals, the study performed deep sequencing of blood TCR repertoires from a few healthy adults. Each donor's leukapheresis produced roughly between roughly 0.85 and 10 billion PBMCs. Study-level results and caveats: Because the study included a small number of donors, the genetic and exposure-history diversity represented was limited. Sharing across a few donors was observed for approximately 5% of naive CD4, over 3% of naive CD8, around 2.5% of memory CD4, and around 0.42% of memory CD8 clonotypes. Clonotypes shared by all four sorted-subset donors showed higher generation probabilities than non-shared clonotypes. Incomplete sequencing was indicated by rarefaction of sorted-subset datasets, despite the large sequencing depth. Based on pairwise subsampling, the degree of clonotype sharing among donors was expected to be affected by sequencing depth. Sampling was restricted to blood, and TCR repertoires in tissue are likely to differ from TCR repertoires in blood. Naive subsets generally had larger estimated clonotype richness than memory subsets did.

CDR1 and CDR2, looked up from the germline V gene, are MDHEN and SYDVKM. V is pared back by 11 bases and J by 4 bases, with 14 bases lying between the germline termini. Including cysteine and phenylalanine, the CDR3 has 12 amino acids. The retained sequence is limited to the CDR3, 36 bases, with the frame set at the first base. Using the deep immunoSEQ assay, multiplex PCR amplified TCR CDR3 regions from genomic DNA. Genomic DNA extracted from each cell subset was distributed evenly over all wells of several immunoSEQ 96-well plates, and each plate served as one replicate. For sorted subsets, approximately 210 ng genomic DNA, equal to about 30,000 T cell genomes, was loaded into each replicate PCR. Purified libraries were quantified with a Qubit 3.0 fluorometer, sized on a Bioanalyzer 2100, and re-quantified with the KAPA Library Quantification kit. Every immunoSEQ 96-well plate was sequenced on a dedicated single-read 150-cycle Illumina NextSeq 550 flow cell. The published analysis was carried out like this. The immunoSEQ output contained only junctional sequences without quality scores, so filtering could not match that applied to full-length reads. Sequences were annotated with PyIR, a Python wrapper for IgBLAST v1.9, using IMGT germline references to assign V/J genes and CDR3. Reads with weak V/J assignments (E-value above 1e-6), missing CDR3, stop codons, out-of-frame junctions, or ambiguous translated residues were removed. V3J clonotypes were defined by identical inferred V gene, J gene, and CDR3 amino acid sequence. The percentage overlap between two repertoires was calculated by dividing the number of shared unique clonotypes by the size of the smaller repertoire. RTK rarefaction, the Chao1 estimator, and Recon v2.1 estimates of unobserved clonotypes were used to assess repertoire richness. Generation probabilities were computed with OLGA for all TCRbeta clonotypes obtained by the gDNA method from four donors. The immuneACCESS repertoire file appears here via TCRdb, limited to in-frame rearrangements. These files lack a portion of the clones; in checked studies, under half of the deficit traces to unresolved V genes, and the cause of the others is not known. That table furnishes V, J and clone size, whereas the DNA furnished D and trimming. The sample table lists a few hundred thousand clones, almost 97% of them with a count of one. About 0.057% of the sample is held by the ten biggest clonotypes.

Donors were healthy HIV-negative adults with no recently reported acute infections or vaccinations. All donors were Caucasian adults living in Nashville, Tennessee, USA. CD4+ T cells were enriched through magnetic negative selection, after which naive cells were positively selected on CD45RA and the remaining negative fraction served as the memory subset. Blood was collected by leukapheresis, and PBMCs were isolated by Ficoll-Histopaque density gradient centrifugation and then cryopreserved in liquid nitrogen vapor phase. Analytical flow cytometry was used to check the purity and quantity of every magnetically sorted T cell population. Each sorted fraction had its genomic DNA isolated and then quantified by UV absorbance on a Nanodrop 2000c. With regard to this clone: Its antigen remains undetermined. No base-level quality is on record; no much larger clone is a single base apart.

The sequenced sample consisted of naive CD4+ T cells sorted from blood. The sample's cell subset or site, from its label and the paper: CD45RA+ positively selected. This clonotype was obtained from a woman in her 30s in good health. The chain joins TRBV28 to TRBJ1-2, with an unclear D gene assignment. The nucleotide sequence is given as TGTGCCGGTGGGTCTTTTAGCTATGGCTACACCTTC. This encodes CAGGSFSYGYTF.